The TCR beta chain described here comes from a study of T cells in tuberculosis. No alpha-beta pairing information exists for these sequences. Profiling relied on immunoSEQ multiplex PCR, and the TCRdb table lists in-frame clones only, not all of them. The repertoire holds about 54,000 clones, with roughly 90% as singletons. The CDR3 runs 15 residues. Trimming pared 5 bases from V and 3 bases from J, leaving 11 bases between. Germline CDR1 LNHDA, CDR2 SQIVND (reference sequence). After thawing and overnight rest, PBMC were stained with GMM-loaded CD1B tetramer, viability dye and anti-CD3 for sorting. The CD1B tetramers carried C32 glucose monomycolate purified from Rhodococcus equi.

This TCR was sampled from an adult woman with latent tuberculosis. This chain uses TRBV19 with TRBJ2-6; D is ambiguous. The sequencing input was CD1b-GMM tetramer-negative cells sorted from PBMCs. CDR3 loop: CASSDQVYGANVLTF. The CDR3 DNA reads as TGTGCCAGTAGTGATCAGGTGTATGGGGCCAACGTCCTGACTTTC.